The clone carrying this T cell receptor (beta chain) was observed once. V was pared by 9 bases and J by 6 bases, with 16 bases between. Germline CDR1 SGHTS, CDR2 YDEGEE. This CDR3 contains 13 residues. When replicate PCRs were run on sorted subsets, they used 200 to 250 ng DNA, 28,000 or so T cell genomes. TCRdb's table, derived via immunoSEQ multiplex PCR, lists solely in-frame clones and lacks some. The repertoire holds 2 million to 2.5 million clones, 80% to 95% seen once, with 0.3% to 0.4% in the top ten. This sample stems from a study of shared clonotypes between healthy human individuals. In the study overall: Researchers assigned three CD4 naive, three CD4 memory, two CD8 naive and one CD8 memory plate to each donor.

This clonotype originated in a young man in good health. Some clones in this sample may be carry-over from other donors' samples. This rearrangement joins TRBV5-8 to TRBJ2-1, with D unclear. The sample consisted of naive CD4+ T cells from PBMCs. This sample's subset: CD45RA+ positively selected. CDR3 amino acids: CANPLRVGNEQFF. CDR3 coding DNA: TGTGCCAATCCCCTTCGGGTAGGCAATGAGCAGTTCTTC.